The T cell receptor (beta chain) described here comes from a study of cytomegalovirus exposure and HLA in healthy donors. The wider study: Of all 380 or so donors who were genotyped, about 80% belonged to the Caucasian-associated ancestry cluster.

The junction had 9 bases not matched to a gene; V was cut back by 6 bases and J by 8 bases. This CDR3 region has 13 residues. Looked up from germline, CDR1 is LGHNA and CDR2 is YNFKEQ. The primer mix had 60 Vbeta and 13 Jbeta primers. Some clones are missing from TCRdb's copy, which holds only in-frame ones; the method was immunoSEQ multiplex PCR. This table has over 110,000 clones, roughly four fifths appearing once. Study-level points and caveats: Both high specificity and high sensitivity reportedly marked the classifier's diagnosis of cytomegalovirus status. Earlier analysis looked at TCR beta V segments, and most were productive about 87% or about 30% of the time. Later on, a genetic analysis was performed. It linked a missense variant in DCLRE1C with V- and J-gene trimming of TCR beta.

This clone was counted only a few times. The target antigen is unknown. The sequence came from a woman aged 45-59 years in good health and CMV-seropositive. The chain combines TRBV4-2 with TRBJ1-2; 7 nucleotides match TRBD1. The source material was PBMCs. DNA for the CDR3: TGTGCCAGCAGGCCTGAGGGGGCTCGGGGCTACACCTTC. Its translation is CASRPEGARGYTF.